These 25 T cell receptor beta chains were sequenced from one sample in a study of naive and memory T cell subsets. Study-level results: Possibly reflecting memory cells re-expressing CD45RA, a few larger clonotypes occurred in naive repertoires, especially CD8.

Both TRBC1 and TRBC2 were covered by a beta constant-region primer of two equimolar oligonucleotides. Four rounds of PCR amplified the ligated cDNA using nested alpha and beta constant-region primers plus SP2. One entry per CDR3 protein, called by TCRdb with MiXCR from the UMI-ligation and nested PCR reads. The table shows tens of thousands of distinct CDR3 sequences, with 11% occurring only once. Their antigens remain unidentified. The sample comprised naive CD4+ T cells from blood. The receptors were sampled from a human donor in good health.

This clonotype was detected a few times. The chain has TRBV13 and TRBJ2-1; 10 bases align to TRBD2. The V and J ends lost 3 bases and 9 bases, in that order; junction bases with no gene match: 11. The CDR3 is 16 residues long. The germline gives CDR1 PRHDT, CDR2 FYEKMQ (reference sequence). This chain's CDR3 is CASSFQAGGQFSEQFF. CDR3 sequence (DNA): TGTGCCAGCAGCTTCCAAGCGGGAGGGCAGTTTAGTGAGCAGTTCTTC.

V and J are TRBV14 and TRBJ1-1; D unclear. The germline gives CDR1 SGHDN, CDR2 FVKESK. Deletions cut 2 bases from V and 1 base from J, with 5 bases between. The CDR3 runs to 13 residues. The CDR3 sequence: CASSQSPNTEAFF. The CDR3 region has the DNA TGTGCCAGCAGCCAAAGCCCGAACACTGAAGCTTTCTTT.

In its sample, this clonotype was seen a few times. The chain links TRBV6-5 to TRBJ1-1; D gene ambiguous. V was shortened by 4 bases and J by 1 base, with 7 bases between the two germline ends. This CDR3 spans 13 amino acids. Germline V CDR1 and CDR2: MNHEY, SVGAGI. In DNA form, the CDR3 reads TGTGCCAGCAGTTTTTTGCAGAACACTGAAGCTTTCTTT. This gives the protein CASSFLQNTEAFF.

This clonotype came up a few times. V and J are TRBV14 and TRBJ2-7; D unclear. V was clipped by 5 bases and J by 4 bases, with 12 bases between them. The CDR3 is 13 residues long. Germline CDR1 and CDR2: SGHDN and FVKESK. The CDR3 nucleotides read TGTGCCAGCAGCTGGGCGGCGGCATACGAGCAGTACTTC. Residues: CASSWAAAYEQYF.

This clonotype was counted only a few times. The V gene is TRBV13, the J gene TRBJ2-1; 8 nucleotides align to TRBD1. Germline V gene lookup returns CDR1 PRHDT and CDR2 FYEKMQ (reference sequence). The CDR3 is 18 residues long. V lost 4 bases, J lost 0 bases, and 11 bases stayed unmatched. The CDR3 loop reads CASSSEIGTGGSYNEQFF. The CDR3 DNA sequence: TGTGCCAGCAGCTCAGAAATCGGCACAGGGGGCTCCTACAATGAGCAGTTCTTC. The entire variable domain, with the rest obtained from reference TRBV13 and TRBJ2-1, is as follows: AAGVIQSPRHLIKEKRETATLKCYPIPRHDTVYWYQQGPGQDPQFLISFYEKMQSDKGSIPDRFSAQQFSDYHSELNMSSLELGDSALYFCASSSEIGTGGSYNEQFFGPGTRLTVL.

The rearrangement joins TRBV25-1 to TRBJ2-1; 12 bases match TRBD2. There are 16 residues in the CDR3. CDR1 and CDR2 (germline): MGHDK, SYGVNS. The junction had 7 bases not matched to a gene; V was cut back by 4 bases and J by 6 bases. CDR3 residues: CASSVPGLAGINEQFF. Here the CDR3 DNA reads TGTGCCAGCAGTGTCCCCGGACTAGCGGGGATCAATGAGCAGTTCTTC.

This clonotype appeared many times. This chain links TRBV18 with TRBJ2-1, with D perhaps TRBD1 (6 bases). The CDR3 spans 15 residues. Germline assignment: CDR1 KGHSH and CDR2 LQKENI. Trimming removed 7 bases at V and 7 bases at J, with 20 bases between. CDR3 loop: CASWYGQPYRNEQFF. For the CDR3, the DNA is TGTGCCAGCTGGTACGGACAGCCTTACAGGAATGAGCAGTTCTTC.

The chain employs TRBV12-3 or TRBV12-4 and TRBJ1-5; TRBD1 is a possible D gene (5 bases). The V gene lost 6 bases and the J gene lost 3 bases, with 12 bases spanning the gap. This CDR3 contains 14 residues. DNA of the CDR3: TGTGCCAGCAGCCCCAGGGTATTCAATCAGCCCCAGCATTTT. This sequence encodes CASSPRVFNQPQHF.

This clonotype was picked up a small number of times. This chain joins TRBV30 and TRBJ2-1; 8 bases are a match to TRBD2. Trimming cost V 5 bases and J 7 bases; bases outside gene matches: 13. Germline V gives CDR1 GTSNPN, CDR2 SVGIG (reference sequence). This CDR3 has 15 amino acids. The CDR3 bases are TGTGCCTGGGGGAGAGCGGGAGCCTCGGGAAATGAGCAGTTCTTC. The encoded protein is CAWGRAGASGNEQFF.

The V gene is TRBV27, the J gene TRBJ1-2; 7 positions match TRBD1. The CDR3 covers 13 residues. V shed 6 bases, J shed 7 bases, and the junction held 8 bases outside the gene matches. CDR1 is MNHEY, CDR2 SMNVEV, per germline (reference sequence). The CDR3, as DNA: TGTGCCAGCAGGGGACAGCTTTACTCTGGCTACACCTTC. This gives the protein CASRGQLYSGYTF.

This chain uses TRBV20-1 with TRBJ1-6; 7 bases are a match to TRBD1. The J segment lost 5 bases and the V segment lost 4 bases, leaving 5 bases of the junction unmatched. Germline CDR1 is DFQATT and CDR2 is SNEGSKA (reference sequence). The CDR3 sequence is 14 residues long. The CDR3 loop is CSAITGQNNSPLHF. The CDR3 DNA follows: TGCAGTGCTATCACGGGACAGAATAATTCACCCCTCCACTTT.

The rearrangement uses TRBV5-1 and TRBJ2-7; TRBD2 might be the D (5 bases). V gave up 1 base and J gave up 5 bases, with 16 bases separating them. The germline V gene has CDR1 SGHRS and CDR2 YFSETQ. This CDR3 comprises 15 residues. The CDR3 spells CASSLISGDRDEQYF. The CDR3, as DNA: TGCGCCAGCAGCTTGATTTCCGGGGATCGGGACGAGCAGTACTTC.

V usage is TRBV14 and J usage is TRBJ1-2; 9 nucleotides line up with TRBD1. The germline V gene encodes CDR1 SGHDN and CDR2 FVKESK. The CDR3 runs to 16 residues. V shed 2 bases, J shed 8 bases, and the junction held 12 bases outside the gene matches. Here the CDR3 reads CASSQQQGTGNVGYTF. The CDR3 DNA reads TGTGCCAGCAGCCAACAACAAGGGACAGGGAATGTCGGCTACACCTTC. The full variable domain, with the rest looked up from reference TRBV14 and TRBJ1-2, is EAGVTQFPSHSVIEKGQTVTLRCDPISGHDNLYWYRRVMGKEIKFLLHFVKESKQDESGMPNNRFLAERTGGTYSTLKVQPAELEDSGVYFCASSQQQGTGNVGYTFGSGTRLTVV.

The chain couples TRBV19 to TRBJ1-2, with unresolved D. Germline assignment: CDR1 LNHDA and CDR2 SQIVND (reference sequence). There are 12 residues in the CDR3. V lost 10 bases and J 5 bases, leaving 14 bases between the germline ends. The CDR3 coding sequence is TGTGCCATTAAGCGGCAGACATATGGCTACACCTTC. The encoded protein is CAIKRQTYGYTF. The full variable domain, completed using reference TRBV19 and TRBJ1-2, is DGGITQSPKYLFRKEGQNVTLSCEQNLNHDAMYWYRQDPGQGLRLIYYSQIVNDFQKGDIAEGYSVSREKKESFPLTVTSAQKNPTAFYLCAIKRQTYGYTFGSGTRLTVV.

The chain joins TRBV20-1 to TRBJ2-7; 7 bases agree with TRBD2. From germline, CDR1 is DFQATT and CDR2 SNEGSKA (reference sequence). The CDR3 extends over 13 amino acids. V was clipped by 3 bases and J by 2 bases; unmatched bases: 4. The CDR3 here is CSARAGLTYEQYF. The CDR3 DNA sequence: TGCAGTGCTAGGGCGGGACTAACCTACGAGCAGTACTTC.

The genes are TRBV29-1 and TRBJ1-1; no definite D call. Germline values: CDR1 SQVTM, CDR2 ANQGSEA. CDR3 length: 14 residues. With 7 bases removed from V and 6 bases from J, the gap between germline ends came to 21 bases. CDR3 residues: CSASQTGVMPEAFF. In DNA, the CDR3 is TGCAGCGCCTCCCAGACGGGCGTAATGCCTGAAGCTTTCTTT.

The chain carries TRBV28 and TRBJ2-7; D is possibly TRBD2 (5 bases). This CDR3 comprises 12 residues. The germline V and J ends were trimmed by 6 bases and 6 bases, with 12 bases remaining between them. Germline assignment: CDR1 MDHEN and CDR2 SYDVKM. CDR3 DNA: TGTGCCAGCAGCCTCAACAGCGGCGAGCAGTACTTC. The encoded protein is CASSLNSGEQYF.

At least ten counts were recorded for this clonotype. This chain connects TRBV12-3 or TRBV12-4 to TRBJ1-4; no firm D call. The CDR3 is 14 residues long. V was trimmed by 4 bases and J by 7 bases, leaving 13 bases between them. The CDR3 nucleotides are TGTGCCAGCAGTTCAGGCCTAATTGGTGAAAAACTGTTTTTT. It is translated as CASSSGLIGEKLFF.

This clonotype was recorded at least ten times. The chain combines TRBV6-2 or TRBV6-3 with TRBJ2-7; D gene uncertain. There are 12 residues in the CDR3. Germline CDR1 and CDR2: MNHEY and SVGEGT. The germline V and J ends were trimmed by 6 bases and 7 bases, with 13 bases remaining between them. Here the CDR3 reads CASRELPREQYF. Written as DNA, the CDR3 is TGTGCCAGCAGAGAACTTCCCAGGGAGCAGTACTTC.

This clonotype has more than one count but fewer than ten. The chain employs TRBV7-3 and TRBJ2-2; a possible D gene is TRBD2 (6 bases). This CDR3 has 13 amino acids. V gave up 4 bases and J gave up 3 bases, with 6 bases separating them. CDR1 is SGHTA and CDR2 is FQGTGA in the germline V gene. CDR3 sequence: CASSWRDTGELFF. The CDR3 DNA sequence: TGTGCCAGCAGCTGGAGGGACACCGGGGAGCTGTTTTTT.

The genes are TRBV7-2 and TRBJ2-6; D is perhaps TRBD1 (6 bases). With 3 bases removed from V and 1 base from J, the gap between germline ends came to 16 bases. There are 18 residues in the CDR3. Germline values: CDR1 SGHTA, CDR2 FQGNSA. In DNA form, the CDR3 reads TGTGCCAGCAGCTTCGGTCCGCCAGGGGTTTCTGGGGCCAACGTCCTGACTTTC. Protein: CASSFGPPGVSGANVLTF.

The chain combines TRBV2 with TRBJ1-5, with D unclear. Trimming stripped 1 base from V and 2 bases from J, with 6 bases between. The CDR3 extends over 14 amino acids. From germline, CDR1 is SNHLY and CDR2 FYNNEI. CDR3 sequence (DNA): TGTGCCAGCAGTGAAGATACACGCAATCAGCCCCAGCATTTT. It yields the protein CASSEDTRNQPQHF.

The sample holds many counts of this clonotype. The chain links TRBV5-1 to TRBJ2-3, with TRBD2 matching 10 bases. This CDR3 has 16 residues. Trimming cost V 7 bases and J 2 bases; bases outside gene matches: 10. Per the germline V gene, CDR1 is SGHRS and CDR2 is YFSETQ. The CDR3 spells CASGLAGDPPTDTQYF. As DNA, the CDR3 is TGCGCCAGCGGTCTAGCGGGGGACCCACCCACAGATACGCAGTATTTT.

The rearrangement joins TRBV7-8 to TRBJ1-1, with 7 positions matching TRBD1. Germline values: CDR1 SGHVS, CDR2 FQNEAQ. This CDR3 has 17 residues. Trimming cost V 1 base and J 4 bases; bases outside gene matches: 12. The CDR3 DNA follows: TGTGCCAGCAGCTTAGGAAGACAGGGTCGGAGGGGCACTGAAGCTTTCTTT. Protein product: CASSLGRQGRRGTEAFF.

The CDR3 DNA follows: TGCAGTGCTAGTCGACAGGGGGCGAGGAATTCACCCCTCCACTTT. Protein: CSASRQGARNSPLHF. The chain links TRBV20-1 to TRBJ1-6, with 10 bases aligning to TRBD1. The CDR3 covers 15 residues. In germline, CDR1 is DFQATT, CDR2 SNEGSKA (reference sequence). V gave up 3 bases and J gave up 7 bases; unmatched junction bases: 6.